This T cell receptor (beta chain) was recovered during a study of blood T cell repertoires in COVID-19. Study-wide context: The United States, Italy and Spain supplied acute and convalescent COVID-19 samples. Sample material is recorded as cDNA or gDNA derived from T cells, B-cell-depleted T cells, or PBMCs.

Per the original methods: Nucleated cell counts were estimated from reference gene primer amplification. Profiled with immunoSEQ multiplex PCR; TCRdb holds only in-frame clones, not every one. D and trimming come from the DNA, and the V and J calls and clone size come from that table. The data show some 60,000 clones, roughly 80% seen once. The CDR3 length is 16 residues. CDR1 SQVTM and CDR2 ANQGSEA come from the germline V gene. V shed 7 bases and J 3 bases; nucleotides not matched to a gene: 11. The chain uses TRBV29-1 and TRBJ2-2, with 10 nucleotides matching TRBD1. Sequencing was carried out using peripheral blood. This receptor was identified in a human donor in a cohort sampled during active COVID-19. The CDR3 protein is CSGEIRDRGDTGELFF. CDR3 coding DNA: TGCAGCGGAGAAATCCGGGACAGGGGTGACACCGGGGAGCTGTTTTTT.